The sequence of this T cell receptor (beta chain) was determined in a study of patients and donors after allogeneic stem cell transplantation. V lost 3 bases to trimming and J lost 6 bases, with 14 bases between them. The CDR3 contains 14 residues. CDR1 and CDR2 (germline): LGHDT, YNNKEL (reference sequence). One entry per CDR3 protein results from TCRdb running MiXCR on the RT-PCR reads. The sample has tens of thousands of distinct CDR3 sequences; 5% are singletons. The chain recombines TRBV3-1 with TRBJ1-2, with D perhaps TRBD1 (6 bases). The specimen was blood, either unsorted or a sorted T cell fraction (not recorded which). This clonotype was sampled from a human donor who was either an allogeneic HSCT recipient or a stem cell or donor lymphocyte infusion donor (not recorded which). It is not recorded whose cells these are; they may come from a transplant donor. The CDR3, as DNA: TGTGCCAGCAGCCACCGGGGGGCGGCGGATGGCTACACCTTC. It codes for CASSHRGAADGYTF.